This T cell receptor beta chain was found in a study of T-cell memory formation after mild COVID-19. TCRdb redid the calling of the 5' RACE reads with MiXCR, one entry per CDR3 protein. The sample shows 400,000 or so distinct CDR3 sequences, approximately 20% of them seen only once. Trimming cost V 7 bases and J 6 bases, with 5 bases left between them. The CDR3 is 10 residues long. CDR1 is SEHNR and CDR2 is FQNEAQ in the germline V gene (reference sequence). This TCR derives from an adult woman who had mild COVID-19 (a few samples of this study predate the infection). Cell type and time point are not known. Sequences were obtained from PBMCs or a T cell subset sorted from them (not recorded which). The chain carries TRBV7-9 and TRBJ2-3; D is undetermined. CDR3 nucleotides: TGTGCCAGCACCCGGGATACGCAGTATTTT. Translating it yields CASTRDTQYF.